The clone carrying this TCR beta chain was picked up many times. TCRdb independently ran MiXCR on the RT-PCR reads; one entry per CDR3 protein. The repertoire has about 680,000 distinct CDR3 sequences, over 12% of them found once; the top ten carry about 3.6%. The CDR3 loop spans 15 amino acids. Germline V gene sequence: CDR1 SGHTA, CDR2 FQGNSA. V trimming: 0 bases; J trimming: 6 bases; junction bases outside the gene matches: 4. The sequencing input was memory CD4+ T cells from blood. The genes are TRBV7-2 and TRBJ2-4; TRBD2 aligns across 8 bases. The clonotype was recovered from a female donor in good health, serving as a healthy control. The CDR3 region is CASSLALSGANIQYF. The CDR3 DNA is TGTGCCAGCAGCTTAGCCCTTAGCGGGGCAAACATTCAGTACTTC.